The T cell receptor (beta chain) under discussion was sequenced for a study of cytomegalovirus exposure and HLA in healthy donors. General study points: Later analysis showed TCR association rates varying by HLA locus, highest for DRB1 and lowest for HLA-C.

PCR employed 60 Vbeta and 13 Jbeta primers. The data were produced by immunoSEQ multiplex PCR, yet TCRdb's version contains in-frame clones alone and is incomplete. The data show more than 75,000 clones, less than 80% seen once. Trimming removed 2 bases at V and 2 bases at J, with 13 bases between. The CDR3 length is 16 residues. CDR1 and CDR2 from the germline V gene are SGHNT and YYREEE (reference sequence). Comment on this clone: Its antigen is as yet unknown.

This chain connects TRBV5-4 to TRBJ2-2, with D maybe TRBD1 (6 bases). The sample was PBMCs. The TCR comes from a man aged 40-49 years in good health and CMV-seropositive. CDR3 protein: CASSLMRGQNTGELFF. CDR3 coding DNA: TGTGCCAGCAGCTTAATGAGGGGACAAAACACCGGGGAGCTGTTTTTT.